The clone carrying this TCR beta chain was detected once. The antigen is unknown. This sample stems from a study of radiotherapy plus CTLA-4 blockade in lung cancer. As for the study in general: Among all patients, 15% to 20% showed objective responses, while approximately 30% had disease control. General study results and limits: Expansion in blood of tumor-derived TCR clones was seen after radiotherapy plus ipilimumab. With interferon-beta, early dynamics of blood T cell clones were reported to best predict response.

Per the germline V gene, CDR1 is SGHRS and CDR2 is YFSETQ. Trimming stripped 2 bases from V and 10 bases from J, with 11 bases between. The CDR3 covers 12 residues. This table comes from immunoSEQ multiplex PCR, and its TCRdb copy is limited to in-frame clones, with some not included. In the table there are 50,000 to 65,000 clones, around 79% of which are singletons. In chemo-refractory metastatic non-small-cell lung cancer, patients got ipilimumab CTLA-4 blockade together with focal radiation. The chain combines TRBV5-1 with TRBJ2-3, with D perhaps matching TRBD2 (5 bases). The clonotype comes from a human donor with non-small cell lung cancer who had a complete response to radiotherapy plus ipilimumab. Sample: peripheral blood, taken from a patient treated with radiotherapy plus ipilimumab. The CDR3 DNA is TGCGCCAGCAGCTTCGACTACGATGCGCAGTATTTT. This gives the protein CASSFDYDAQYF.